This T cell receptor (beta chain) appears in the sequencing data of a study of cytomegalovirus exposure and HLA in healthy donors. PCR employed 60 Vbeta and 13 Jbeta primers. Only in-frame clones appear in the TCRdb table, and some are missing; sequencing was by immunoSEQ multiplex PCR. The sample data list roughly 70,000 clones. Germline lookup yields CDR1 MDHEN and CDR2 SYDVKM. The CDR3 runs to 11 residues. The rearrangement uses TRBV28 and TRBJ1-2; TRBD1 agrees at 7 bases. This TCR derives from a female donor in good health and CMV-seropositive. Sequencing input: PBMCs. CDR3 DNA sequence: TGTGCTACGACAGGGCGGATTGGCTACACCTTC. Residues: CATTGRIGYTF.